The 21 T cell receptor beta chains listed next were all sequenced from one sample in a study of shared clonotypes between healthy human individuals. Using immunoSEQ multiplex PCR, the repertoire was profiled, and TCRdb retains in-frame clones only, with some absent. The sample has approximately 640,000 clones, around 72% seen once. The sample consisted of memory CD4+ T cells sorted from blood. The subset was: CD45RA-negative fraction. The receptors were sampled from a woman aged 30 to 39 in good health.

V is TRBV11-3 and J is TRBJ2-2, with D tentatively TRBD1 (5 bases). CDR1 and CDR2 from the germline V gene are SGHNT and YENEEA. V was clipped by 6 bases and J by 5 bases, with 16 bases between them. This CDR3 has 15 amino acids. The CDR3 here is CASSFLGAGTGELFF. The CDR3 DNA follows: TGTGCCAGCAGTTTCCTAGGGGCCGGTACCGGGGAGCTGTTTTTT.

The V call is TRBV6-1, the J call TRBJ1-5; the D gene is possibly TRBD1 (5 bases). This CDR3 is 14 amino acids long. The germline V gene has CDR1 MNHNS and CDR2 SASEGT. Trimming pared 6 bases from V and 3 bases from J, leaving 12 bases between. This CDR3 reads CASRVGGFNQPQHF. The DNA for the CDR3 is TGTGCCAGCAGGGTCGGGGGATTCAATCAGCCCCAGCATTTT.

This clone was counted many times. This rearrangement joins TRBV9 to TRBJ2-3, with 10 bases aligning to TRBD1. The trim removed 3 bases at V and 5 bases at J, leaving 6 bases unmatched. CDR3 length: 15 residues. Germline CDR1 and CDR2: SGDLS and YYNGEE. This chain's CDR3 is CASSETGGAEDTQYF. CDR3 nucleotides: TGTGCCAGCAGCGAGACAGGGGGCGCGGAAGATACGCAGTATTTT.

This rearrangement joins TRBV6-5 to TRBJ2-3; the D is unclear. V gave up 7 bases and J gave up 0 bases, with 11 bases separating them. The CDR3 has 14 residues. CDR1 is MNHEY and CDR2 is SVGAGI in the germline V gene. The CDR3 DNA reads TGTGCCAGCAACCGCTACGCGAGCACAGATACGCAGTATTTT. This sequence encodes CASNRYASTDTQYF.

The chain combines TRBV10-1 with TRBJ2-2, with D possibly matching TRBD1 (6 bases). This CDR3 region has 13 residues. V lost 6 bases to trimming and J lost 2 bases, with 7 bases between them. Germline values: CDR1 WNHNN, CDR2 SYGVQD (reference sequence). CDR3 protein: CASRDSNTGELFF. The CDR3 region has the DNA TGCGCCAGCAGGGACAGTAACACCGGGGAGCTGTTTTTT.

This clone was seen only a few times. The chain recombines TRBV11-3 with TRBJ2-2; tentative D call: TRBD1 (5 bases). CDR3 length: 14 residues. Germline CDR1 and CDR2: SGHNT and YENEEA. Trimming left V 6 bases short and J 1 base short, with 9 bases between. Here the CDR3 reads CASRLTENTGELFF. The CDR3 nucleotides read TGTGCCAGCAGATTGACAGAGAACACCGGGGAGCTGTTTTTT.

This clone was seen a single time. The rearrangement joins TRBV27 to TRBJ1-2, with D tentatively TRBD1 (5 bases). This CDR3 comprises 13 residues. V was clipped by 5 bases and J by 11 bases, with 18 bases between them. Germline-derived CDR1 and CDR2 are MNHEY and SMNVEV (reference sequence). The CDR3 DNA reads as TGTGCCAGCAGTCTACGAGGGACTATGGATTACACCTTC. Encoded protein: CASSLRGTMDYTF.

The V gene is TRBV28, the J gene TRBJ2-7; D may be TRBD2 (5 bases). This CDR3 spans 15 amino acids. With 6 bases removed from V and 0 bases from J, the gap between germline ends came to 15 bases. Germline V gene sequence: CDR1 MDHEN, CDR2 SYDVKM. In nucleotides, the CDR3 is TGTGCCAGCAGCCCAATCGGCGGGTACTCCTACGAGCAGTACTTC. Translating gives CASSPIGGYSYEQYF.

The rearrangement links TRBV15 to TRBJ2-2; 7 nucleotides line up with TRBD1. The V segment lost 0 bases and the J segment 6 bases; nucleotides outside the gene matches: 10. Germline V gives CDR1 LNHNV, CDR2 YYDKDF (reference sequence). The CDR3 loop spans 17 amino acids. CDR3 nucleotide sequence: TGTGCCACCAGCAGAGATCGGGCAGGGGGATATTCCGGGGAGCTGTTTTTT. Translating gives CATSRDRAGGYSGELFF.

CDR3 in amino acids: CASSYSTGYGNTIYF. CDR3 nucleotide sequence: TGTGCCAGCAGTTACTCGACAGGGTATGGAAACACCATATATTTT. The chain combines TRBV6-6 with TRBJ1-3; TRBD1 matches at 7 bases. Trimming cost V 0 bases and J 3 bases; bases outside gene matches: 2. CDR1 and CDR2 from the germline V gene are MNHNY and SVGAGI (reference sequence). This CDR3 is 15 amino acids long.

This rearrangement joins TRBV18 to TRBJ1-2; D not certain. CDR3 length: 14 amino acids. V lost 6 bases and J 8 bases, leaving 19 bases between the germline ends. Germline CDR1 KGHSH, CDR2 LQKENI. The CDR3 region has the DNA TGTGCCAGCTCCCGACCCTCTGAGATGCGGGGCTACACCTTC. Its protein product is CASSRPSEMRGYTF.

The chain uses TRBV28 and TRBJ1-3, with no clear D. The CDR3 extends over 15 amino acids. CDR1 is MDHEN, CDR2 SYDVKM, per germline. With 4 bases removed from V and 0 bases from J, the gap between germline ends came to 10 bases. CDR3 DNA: TGTGCCAGCAGTTCTCCCTGGGGCTCTGGAAACACCATATATTTT. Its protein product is CASSSPWGSGNTIYF.

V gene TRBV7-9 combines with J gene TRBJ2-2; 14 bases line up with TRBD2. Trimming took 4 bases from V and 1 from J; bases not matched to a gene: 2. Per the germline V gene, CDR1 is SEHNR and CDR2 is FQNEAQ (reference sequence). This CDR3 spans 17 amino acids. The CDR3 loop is CASSSGTSGRNTGELFF. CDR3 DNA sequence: TGTGCCAGCAGCTCGGGGACTAGCGGGAGGAACACCGGGGAGCTGTTTTTT.

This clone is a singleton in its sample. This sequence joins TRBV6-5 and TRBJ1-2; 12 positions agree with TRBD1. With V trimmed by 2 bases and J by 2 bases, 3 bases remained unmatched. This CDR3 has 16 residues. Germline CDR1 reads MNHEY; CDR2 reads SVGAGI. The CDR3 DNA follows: TGTGCCAGCAGTTACGACGGGACAGGGGGCAACTATGGCTACACCTTC. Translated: CASSYDGTGGNYGYTF.

CDR3: CASSSRTSGPYEQYF. CDR3 in DNA: TGCGCCAGCAGCTCGAGGACTAGCGGCCCCTACGAGCAGTACTTC. This chain uses TRBV5-1 with TRBJ2-7, with 10 bases aligning to TRBD2. V shed 3 bases, J shed 2 bases, and the junction held 5 bases outside the gene matches. This CDR3 contains 15 residues. From germline, CDR1 is SGHRS and CDR2 YFSETQ.

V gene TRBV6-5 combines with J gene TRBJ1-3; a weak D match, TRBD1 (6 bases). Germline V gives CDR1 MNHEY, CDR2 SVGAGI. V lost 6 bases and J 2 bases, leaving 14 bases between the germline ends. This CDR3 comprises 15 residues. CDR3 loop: CASRAGDHTGNTIYF. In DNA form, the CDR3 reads TGTGCCAGCAGGGCAGGGGACCACACTGGAAACACCATATATTTT.

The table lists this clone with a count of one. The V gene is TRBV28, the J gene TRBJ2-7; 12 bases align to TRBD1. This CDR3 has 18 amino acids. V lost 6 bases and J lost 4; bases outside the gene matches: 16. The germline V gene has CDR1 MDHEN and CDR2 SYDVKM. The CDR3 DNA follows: TGTGCCAGCAGCCGGGACAGGGGGCGCATACTGCCCCGATACGAGCAGTACTTC. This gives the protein CASSRDRGRILPRYEQYF.

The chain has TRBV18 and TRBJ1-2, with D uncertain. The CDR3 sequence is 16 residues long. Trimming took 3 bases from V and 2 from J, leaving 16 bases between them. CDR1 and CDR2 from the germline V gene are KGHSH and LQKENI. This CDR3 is CASSPQAAQLNYGYTF. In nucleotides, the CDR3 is TGTGCCAGCTCACCCCAAGCGGCACAGTTAAACTATGGCTACACCTTC.

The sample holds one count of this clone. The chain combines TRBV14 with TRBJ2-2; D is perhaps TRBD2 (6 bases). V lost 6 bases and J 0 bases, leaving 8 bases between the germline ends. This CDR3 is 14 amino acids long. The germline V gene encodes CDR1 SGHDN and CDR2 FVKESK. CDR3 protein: CASRLATNTGELFF. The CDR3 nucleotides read TGTGCCAGCAGACTAGCTACGAACACCGGGGAGCTGTTTTTT. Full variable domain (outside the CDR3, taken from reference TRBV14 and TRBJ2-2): EAGVTQFPSHSVIEKGQTVTLRCDPISGHDNLYWYRRVMGKEIKFLLHFVKESKQDESGMPNNRFLAERTGGTYSTLKVQPAELEDSGVYFCASRLATNTGELFFGEGSRLTVL.

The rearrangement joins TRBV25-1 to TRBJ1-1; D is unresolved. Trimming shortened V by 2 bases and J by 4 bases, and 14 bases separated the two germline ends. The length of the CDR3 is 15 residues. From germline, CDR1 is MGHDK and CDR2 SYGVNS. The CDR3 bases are TGTGCCAGCAGTGAAAACTCGGGGATGGGCACTGAAGCTTTCTTT. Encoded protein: CASSENSGMGTEAFF.

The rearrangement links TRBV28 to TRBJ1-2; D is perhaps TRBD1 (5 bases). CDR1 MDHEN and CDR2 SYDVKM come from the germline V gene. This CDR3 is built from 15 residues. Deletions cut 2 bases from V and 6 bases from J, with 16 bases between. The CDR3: CASSLVGGRAHGYTF. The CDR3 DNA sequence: TGTGCCAGCAGTTTAGTGGGGGGACGGGCGCATGGCTACACCTTC.